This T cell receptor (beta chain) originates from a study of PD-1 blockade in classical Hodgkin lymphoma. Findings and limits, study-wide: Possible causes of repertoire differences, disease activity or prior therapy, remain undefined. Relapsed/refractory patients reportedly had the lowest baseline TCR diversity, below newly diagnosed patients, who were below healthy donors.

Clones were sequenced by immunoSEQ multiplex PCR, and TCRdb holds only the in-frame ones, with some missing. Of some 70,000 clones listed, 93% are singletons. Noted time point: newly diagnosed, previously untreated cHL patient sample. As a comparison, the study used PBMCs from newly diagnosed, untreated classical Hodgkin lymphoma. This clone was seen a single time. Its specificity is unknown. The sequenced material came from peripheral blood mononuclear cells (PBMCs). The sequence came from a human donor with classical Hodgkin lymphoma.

CDR3 sequence: CSGTDRIEAFF. CDR3 sequence (DNA): TGCAGCGGAACGGACAGGATTGAAGCTTTCTTT. This chain uses TRBV29-1 with TRBJ1-1; 7 bases map to TRBD1. J was trimmed by 7 bases and V by 7 bases; bases with no gene match: 6. Germline assignment: CDR1 SQVTM and CDR2 ANQGSEA. This CDR3 has 11 amino acids. The full variable domain, rest sourced from reference TRBV29-1 and TRBJ1-1, is SAVISQKPSRDICQRGTSLTIQCQVDSQVTMMFWYRQQPGQSLTLIATANQGSEATYESGFVIDKFPISRPNLTFSTLTVSNMSPEDSSIYLCSGTDRIEAFFGQGTRLTVV.